These 32 T cell receptor beta chains were all obtained from the same sample, sequenced in a study of blood T cell repertoires in COVID-19. Produced via immunoSEQ multiplex PCR; TCRdb's table is partial and in-frame only. Here the sample spans 150,000 to 200,000 clones, 86% being singletons. The sample comprised peripheral blood. These receptors originate from a man aged 50 to 59 with active or convalescent COVID-19.

The V call is TRBV19, the J call TRBJ1-5; unclear D gene. V was trimmed by 7 bases and J by 0 bases, leaving 10 bases between them. CDR1 is LNHDA, CDR2 SQIVND, per germline (reference sequence). The CDR3 is 14 amino acids. Here the CDR3 DNA reads TGTGCCAGTAAAAGACAAAATAGCAATCAGCCCCAGCATTTT. Encoded protein: CASKRQNSNQPQHF.

The chain employs TRBV2 and TRBJ1-1; 9 nucleotides match TRBD1. The germline gives CDR1 SNHLY, CDR2 FYNNEI. CDR3 length equals 14 residues. The V and J ends lost 5 bases and 4 bases, in that order; junction bases with no gene match: 5. In nucleotides, the CDR3 is TGTGCCAGCAGTCCCGGGACAGGGTTCACTGAAGCTTTCTTT. This codes for CASSPGTGFTEAFF.

J is TRBJ2-2 and V is TRBV12-3 or TRBV12-4; D is possibly TRBD1 (5 bases). This CDR3 contains 13 residues. Trimming shortened V by 8 bases and J by 6 bases, and 13 bases separated the two germline ends. The CDR3 here is CASYSRAAGELFF. CDR3 nucleotides: TGTGCCAGCTACAGCAGGGCGGCCGGGGAGCTGTTTTTT.

The chain uses TRBV19 and TRBJ2-3; no clear D gene. This CDR3 comprises 16 residues. Trimming took off 5 bases at V and 5 bases at J, with 20 bases between the two ends. CDR1 and CDR2 from the germline V gene are LNHDA and SQIVND (reference sequence). The CDR3 nucleotides read TGTGCCAGTAGTCACGTTTCCGTGTTAGCAGAAGATACGCAGTATTTT. Amino acids: CASSHVSVLAEDTQYF.

The gene calls are TRBV10-3 and TRBJ2-1; D not certain. The CDR3 loop spans 17 amino acids. The germline V gene encodes CDR1 ENHRY and CDR2 SYGVKD. The V gene lost 0 bases and the J gene lost 1 base, with 13 bases spanning the gap. This chain's CDR3 is CAISESFLAGSYNEQFF. The CDR3 bases are TGTGCCATCAGTGAGTCTTTTTTAGCCGGTTCCTACAATGAGCAGTTCTTC.

The rearrangement joins TRBV7-2 to TRBJ2-1; D perhaps matches TRBD2 (6 bases). V lost 3 bases, J lost 4 bases, and 16 bases lay in between. The CDR3 totals 16 residues. Germline CDR1 and CDR2: SGHTA and FQGNSA. The CDR3 loop is CASSLTRGFLYNEQFF. DNA for the CDR3: TGTGCCAGCAGCTTGACACGGGGGTTTCTTTACAATGAGCAGTTCTTC. Full variable domain (rest looked up from reference TRBV7-2 and TRBJ2-1): GAGVSQSPSNKVTEKGKDVELRCDPISGHTALYWYRQSLGQGLEFLIYFQGNSAPDKSGLPSDRFSAERTGGSVSTLTIQRTQQEDSAVYLCASSLTRGFLYNEQFFGPGTRLTVL.

J is TRBJ2-3 and V is TRBV18, with D perhaps TRBD1 (6 bases). The germline gives CDR1 KGHSH, CDR2 LQKENI. This CDR3 region has 14 residues. Trimming removed 3 bases at V and 3 bases at J, with 10 bases between. The CDR3 spells CASSPGQTTDTQYF. In DNA, the CDR3 is TGTGCCAGCTCACCGGGACAAACGACAGATACGCAGTATTTT. Looking up the rest from reference TRBV18 and TRBJ2-3 gives the full variable domain: NAGVMQNPRHLVRRRGQEARLRCSPMKGHSHVYWYRQLPEEGLKFMVYLQKENIIDESGMPKERFSAEFPKEGPSILRIQQVVRGDSAAYFCASSPGQTTDTQYFGPGTRLTVL.

The chain has TRBV2 and TRBJ2-5; TRBD1 might be the D (5 bases). The CDR3 has 13 amino acids. Trimming stripped 10 bases from V and 3 bases from J, with 15 bases between. Germline CDR1 and CDR2: SNHLY and FYNNEI. CDR3 bases: TGTGCCACCAACCCGACAGCAGAAGAGACCCAGTACTTC. Its translation: CATNPTAEETQYF.

The chain couples TRBV7-2 to TRBJ2-5; D not resolved. The ends were cut back, 0 bases at V and 5 bases at J, with 4 bases in the middle. Germline lookup yields CDR1 SGHTA and CDR2 FQGNSA. The CDR3 runs to 12 residues. The CDR3 DNA sequence: TGTGCCAGCAGCTTAGCGCGGGAGACCCAGTACTTC. It specifies CASSLARETQYF. Full variable domain (rest looked up from reference TRBV7-2 and TRBJ2-5): GAGVSQSPSNKVTEKGKDVELRCDPISGHTALYWYRQSLGQGLEFLIYFQGNSAPDKSGLPSDRFSAERTGGSVSTLTIQRTQQEDSAVYLCASSLARETQYFGPGTRLLVL.

This chain links TRBV3-1 (or the pseudogene TRBV3-2) with TRBJ1-4, with D possibly TRBD1 on 6 matching bases. The length of the CDR3 is 15 residues. CDR1 LGHDT and CDR2 YNNKEL come from the germline V gene (reference sequence). V lost 0 bases and J 5 bases, leaving 10 bases between the germline ends. The DNA for the CDR3 is TGTGCCAGCAGCCAAGAGAGGGGGATCAATGAAAAACTGTTTTTT. This translates into CASSQERGINEKLFF.

J is TRBJ1-6 and V is TRBV30, with D possibly TRBD1 on 6 matching bases. Germline values: CDR1 GTSNPN, CDR2 SVGIG (reference sequence). V lost 1 base and J lost 7, with 8 bases in between. The CDR3 runs to 13 residues. The CDR3 here is CAWSGTANSPLHF. Here the CDR3 DNA reads TGTGCCTGGAGTGGGACAGCCAATTCACCCCTCCACTTT.

The chain couples TRBV6-5 to TRBJ1-1; D may be TRBD1 (5 bases). There are 14 residues in the CDR3. V dropped 6 bases and J dropped 1 base, with 12 bases sitting between them. Germline V lookup: CDR1 MNHEY, CDR2 SVGAGI. The CDR3 here is CASRGRGQNTEAFF. CDR3 bases: TGTGCCAGCAGGGGGCGCGGACAGAACACTGAAGCTTTCTTT.

This clone has only one observation. This chain joins TRBV4-3 and TRBJ1-4; no definite D call. This CDR3 region has 15 residues. Looked up from germline, CDR1 is LGHNA and CDR2 is YSLEER. Trimming took off 4 bases at V and 3 bases at J, with 12 bases between the two ends. The CDR3 sequence is CASSRDGQANEKLFF. The DNA for the CDR3 is TGCGCCAGCAGCCGTGATGGGCAGGCTAATGAAAAACTGTTTTTT.

The CDR3 region is CASSFSAGNTEAFF. CDR3 DNA sequence: TGTGCCAGCAGCTTCTCTGCAGGGAACACTGAAGCTTTCTTT. The chain employs TRBV7-2 and TRBJ1-1; D gene ambiguous. Trimming took off 3 bases at V and 1 base at J, with 9 bases between the two ends. The CDR3 sequence is 14 residues long. Germline loops: CDR1 SGHTA, CDR2 FQGNSA.

A single count supports this clone. The chain has TRBV28 and TRBJ2-3; 13 bases are a match to TRBD2. Germline V gene lookup returns CDR1 MDHEN and CDR2 SYDVKM. The CDR3 is 15 residues long. After removal of 7 bases from V and 4 bases from J, the junction contained 5 bases not matched to a gene. This CDR3 is CASTQGLAGPDTQYF. CDR3 coding DNA: TGTGCCAGCACCCAGGGACTAGCGGGACCAGATACGCAGTATTTT.

The genes are TRBV9 and TRBJ1-1, with D maybe TRBD1 (6 bases). The V end lost 4 bases, the J end lost 3 bases, and 19 bases lay between the germline ends. The CDR3 sequence is 16 residues long. Looked up from germline, CDR1 is SGDLS and CDR2 is YYNGEE. The DNA of the CDR3 is TGTGCCAGCAGCTCACGCCCCGCTAGGACAGACACTGAAGCTTTCTTT. It codes for CASSSRPARTDTEAFF.

The rearrangement links TRBV7-2 to TRBJ1-1; 8 nucleotides agree with TRBD1. Trimming cost V 1 base and J 0 bases; bases outside gene matches: 10. CDR3 length equals 18 residues. Germline-derived CDR1 and CDR2 are SGHTA and FQGNSA. The CDR3 spells CASSLVGGQGALNTEAFF. CDR3 nucleotides: TGTGCCAGCAGCTTAGTCGGCGGGCAGGGGGCTTTGAACACTGAAGCTTTCTTT. The whole variable domain, filled in from reference TRBV7-2 and TRBJ1-1, reads GAGVSQSPSNKVTEKGKDVELRCDPISGHTALYWYRQSLGQGLEFLIYFQGNSAPDKSGLPSDRFSAERTGGSVSTLTIQRTQQEDSAVYLCASSLVGGQGALNTEAFFGQGTRLTVV.

The gene calls are TRBV18 and TRBJ2-5; 7 positions agree with TRBD1. This CDR3 spans 14 amino acids. V gave up 1 base and J gave up 2 bases; unmatched junction bases: 1. The germline CDR1 and CDR2 sequences are KGHSH and LQKENI. The CDR3 here is CASSPLQGQETQYF. In DNA form, the CDR3 reads TGTGCCAGCTCACCACTACAGGGGCAAGAGACCCAGTACTTC.

This clone was counted between two and nine times. The V gene is TRBV1, the J gene TRBJ1-5; the table's D call, TRBD1, was not checked against the DNA. TRBV1 is listed as a pseudogene. This CDR3 is 19 amino acids long. CDR3 DNA: TGCACCAGCAAACAAATACCTAGCAGGGGACAAAATGTCAATCAGCCCCAGCATTTT. This encodes CTSKQIPSRGQNVNQPQHF.

The rearrangement joins TRBV6-6 to TRBJ2-2; TRBD1 agrees at 8 bases. Unmatched junction bases numbered 5, after V lost 6 bases and J lost 5 bases. Germline V gene lookup returns CDR1 MNHNY and CDR2 SVGAGI (reference sequence). The CDR3 totals 14 residues. The CDR3 sequence: CASRDDRGTGELFF. CDR3 DNA sequence: TGTGCCAGCAGGGATGACAGGGGTACCGGGGAGCTGTTTTTT.

The V gene is TRBV5-1, the J gene TRBJ2-5; 10 positions match TRBD1. This CDR3 contains 14 residues. With 0 bases clipped from V and 9 bases from J, the junction kept 5 bases outside the gene matches. Per germline, CDR1 SGHRS and CDR2 YFSETQ. In nucleotides, the CDR3 is TGCGCCAGCAGCTTGGCCGGGACAGGGGACCCCCAGTACTTC. Its translation is CASSLAGTGDPQYF.

V usage is TRBV5-6 and J usage is TRBJ2-5; 12 bases are a match to TRBD1. Trimming took 0 bases from V and 4 from J; bases not matched to a gene: 10. The germline V gene encodes CDR1 SGHDT and CDR2 YYEEEE. The CDR3 is made up of 18 amino acids. CDR3 nucleotides: TGTGCCAGCAGCTTGGTTAAGGGACAGGGGGCGCCCCGAGAGACCCAGTACTTC. Its protein is CASSLVKGQGAPRETQYF.

This chain joins TRBV6-4 and TRBJ1-4; 7 nucleotides align to TRBD1. Looked up from germline, CDR1 is MRHNA and CDR2 is SNTAGT. CDR3 length: 14 residues. With V trimmed by 7 bases and J by 8 bases, 10 bases remained unmatched. The CDR3 region is CASIDREQREKLFF. DNA for the CDR3: TGTGCCAGCATCGACAGGGAACAAAGAGAAAAACTGTTTTTT.

The chain carries TRBV2 and TRBJ2-1, with 8 nucleotides matching TRBD2. The CDR3 loop spans 15 amino acids. Trimming cost V 2 bases and J 7 bases; bases outside gene matches: 7. Germline CDR1 and CDR2: SNHLY and FYNNEI. This chain's CDR3 is CASSEIGGGFNEQFF. CDR3 nucleotides: TGTGCCAGCAGTGAAATCGGGGGGGGATTTAATGAGCAGTTCTTC.

CDR3 sequence: CASSESDRAETQYF. The DNA for the CDR3 is TGCGCCAGCAGTGAGTCCGACAGGGCGGAGACCCAGTACTTC. The rearrangement links TRBV10-1 to TRBJ2-5; 7 bases match TRBD1. V lost 0 bases to trimming and J lost 5 bases; unmatched junction nucleotides: 3. This CDR3 is built from 14 residues. From germline, CDR1 is WNHNN and CDR2 SYGVQD (reference sequence).

The genes are TRBV27 and TRBJ1-1; no firm D call. V dropped 8 bases and J dropped 5 bases, with 18 bases sitting between them. The CDR3 has 14 residues. CDR1 and CDR2 (germline): MNHEY, SMNVEV (reference sequence). DNA for the CDR3: TGTGCCAGCGGGCCAAGATCTTACCTAACTGAAGCTTTCTTT. Its protein is CASGPRSYLTEAFF.

J is TRBJ2-7 and V is TRBV29-1; the match to TRBD2 covers 7 bases. This CDR3 has 13 residues. CDR1 and CDR2 (germline): SQVTM, ANQGSEA. V dropped 3 bases and J dropped 0; count of bases not matched to a gene: 2. This chain's CDR3 is CSVERESSYEQYF. The DNA of the CDR3 is TGCAGCGTTGAGCGGGAGAGCTCCTACGAGCAGTACTTC.

The chain joins TRBV7-3 to TRBJ2-1; the D gene is possibly TRBD2 (5 bases). CDR1 is SGHTA, CDR2 FQGTGA, per germline. This CDR3 comprises 15 residues. The germline V and J ends were trimmed by 2 bases and 4 bases, with 12 bases remaining between them. This CDR3 reads CASSLDYQTYNEQFF. In DNA form, the CDR3 reads TGTGCCAGCAGCTTAGACTACCAGACATACAATGAGCAGTTCTTC.

The chain joins TRBV5-6 to TRBJ2-7, with TRBD1 matching 10 bases. This CDR3 has 14 amino acids. The V gene's germline CDR1 is SGHDT and CDR2 YYEEEE. V dropped 6 bases and J dropped 0; count of bases not matched to a gene: 3. CDR3 sequence reads: CASIRTGGSYEQYF. The CDR3 nucleotides are TGTGCCAGCATCAGGACAGGGGGCTCCTACGAGCAGTACTTC.

This clone was detected a few times. The genes are TRBV9 and TRBJ2-2; the match to TRBD1 covers 10 bases. The germline V gene encodes CDR1 SGDLS and CDR2 YYNGEE. The junction had 1 base not matched to a gene; V was cut back by 0 bases and J by 2 bases. There are 16 residues in the CDR3. CDR3 DNA sequence: TGTGCCAGCAGCGTAGGGACAGGGGGAAACACCGGGGAGCTGTTTTTT. This encodes CASSVGTGGNTGELFF.

The gene calls are TRBV2 and TRBJ2-2; D is undetermined. Per germline, CDR1 SNHLY and CDR2 FYNNEI. The CDR3 covers 14 residues. Trimming pared 10 bases from V and 6 bases from J, leaving 18 bases between. This chain's CDR3 is CATRRQVSAGELFF. In DNA, the CDR3 is TGTGCCACCCGACGACAAGTCAGTGCCGGGGAGCTGTTTTTT. Together with reference TRBV2 and TRBJ2-2, the CDR3 gives the full variable domain: EPEVTQTPSHQVTQMGQEVILRCVPISNHLYFYWYRQILGQKVEFLVSFYNNEISEKSEIFDDQFSVERPDGSNFTLKIRSTKLEDSAMYFCATRRQVSAGELFFGEGSRLTVL.

This clone was detected only once. The gene calls are TRBV5-1 and TRBJ2-7; 8 positions agree with TRBD2. The germline V gene encodes CDR1 SGHRS and CDR2 YFSETQ. CDR3 length equals 15 residues. V gave up 4 bases and J gave up 0 bases; unmatched junction bases: 6. In DNA form, the CDR3 reads TGCGCCAGCAGCGCTATGACTAGCGTCTCCTACGAGCAGTACTTC. This gives the protein CASSAMTSVSYEQYF.